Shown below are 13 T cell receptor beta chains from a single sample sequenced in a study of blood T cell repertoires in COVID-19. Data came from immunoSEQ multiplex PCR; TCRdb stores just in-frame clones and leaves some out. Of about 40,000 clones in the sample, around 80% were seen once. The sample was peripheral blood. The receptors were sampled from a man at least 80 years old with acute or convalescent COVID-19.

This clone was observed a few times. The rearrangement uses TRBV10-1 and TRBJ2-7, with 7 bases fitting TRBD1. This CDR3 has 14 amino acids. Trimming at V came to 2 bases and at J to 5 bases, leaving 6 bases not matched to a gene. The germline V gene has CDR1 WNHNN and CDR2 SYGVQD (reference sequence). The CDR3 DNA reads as TGCGCCAGCAGTGAGACAGGGGTGATCCACGAGCAGTACTTC. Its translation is CASSETGVIHEQYF.

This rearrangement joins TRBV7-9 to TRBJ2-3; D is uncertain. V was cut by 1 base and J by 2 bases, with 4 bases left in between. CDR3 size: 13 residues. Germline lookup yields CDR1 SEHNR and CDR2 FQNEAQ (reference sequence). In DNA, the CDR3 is TGTGCCAGCAGCTTAGACAACACAGATACGCAGTATTTT. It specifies CASSLDNTDTQYF.

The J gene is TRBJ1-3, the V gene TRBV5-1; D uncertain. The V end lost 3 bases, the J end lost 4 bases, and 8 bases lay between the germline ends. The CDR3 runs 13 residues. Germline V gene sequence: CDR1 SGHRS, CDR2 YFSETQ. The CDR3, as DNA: TGCGCCAGCAGCTCGTCGACAGGAAACACCATATATTTT. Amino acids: CASSSSTGNTIYF.

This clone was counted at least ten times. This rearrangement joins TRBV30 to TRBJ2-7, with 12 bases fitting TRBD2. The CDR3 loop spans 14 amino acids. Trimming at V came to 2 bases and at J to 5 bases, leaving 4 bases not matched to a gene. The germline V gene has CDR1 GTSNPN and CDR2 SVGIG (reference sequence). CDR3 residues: CAWSLAGGSDEQYF. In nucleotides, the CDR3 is TGTGCCTGGAGTCTAGCGGGAGGGAGCGACGAGCAGTACTTC.

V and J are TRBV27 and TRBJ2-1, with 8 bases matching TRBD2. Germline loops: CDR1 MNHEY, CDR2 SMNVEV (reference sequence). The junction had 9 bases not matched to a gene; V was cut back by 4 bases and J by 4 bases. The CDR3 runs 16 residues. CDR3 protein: CASSSEPVAGYNEQFF. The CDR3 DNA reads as TGTGCCAGCAGTTCGGAACCGGTAGCGGGGTACAATGAGCAGTTCTTC.

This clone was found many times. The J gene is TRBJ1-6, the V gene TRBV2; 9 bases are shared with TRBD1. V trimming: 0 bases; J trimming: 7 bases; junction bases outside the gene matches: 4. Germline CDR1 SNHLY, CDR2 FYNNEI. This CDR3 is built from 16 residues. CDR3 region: CASSEAGTGRNSPLHF. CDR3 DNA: TGTGCCAGCAGTGAAGCCGGGACAGGGAGGAATTCACCCCTCCACTTT.

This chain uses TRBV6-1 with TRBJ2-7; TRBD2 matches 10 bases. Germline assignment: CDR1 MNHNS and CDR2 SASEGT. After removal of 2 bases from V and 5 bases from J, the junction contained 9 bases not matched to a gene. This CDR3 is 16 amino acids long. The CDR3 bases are TGTGCCAGCAGTGAACGCCGGCTAGCGGGAGACGACGAGCAGTACTTC. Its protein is CASSERRLAGDDEQYF.

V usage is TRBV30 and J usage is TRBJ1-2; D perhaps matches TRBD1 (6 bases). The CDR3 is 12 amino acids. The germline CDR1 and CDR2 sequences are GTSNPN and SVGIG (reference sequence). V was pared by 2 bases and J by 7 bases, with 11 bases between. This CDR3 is CAWSLPRGGYTF. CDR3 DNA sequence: TGTGCCTGGAGTTTGCCCAGGGGTGGCTACACCTTC.

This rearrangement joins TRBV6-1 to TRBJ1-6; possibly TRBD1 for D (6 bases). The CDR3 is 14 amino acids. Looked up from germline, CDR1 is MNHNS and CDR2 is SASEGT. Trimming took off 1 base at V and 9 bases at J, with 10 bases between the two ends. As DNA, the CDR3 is TGTGCCAGCAGTGAAGAACAGGGATCTTCACCCCTCCACTTT. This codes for CASSEEQGSSPLHF.

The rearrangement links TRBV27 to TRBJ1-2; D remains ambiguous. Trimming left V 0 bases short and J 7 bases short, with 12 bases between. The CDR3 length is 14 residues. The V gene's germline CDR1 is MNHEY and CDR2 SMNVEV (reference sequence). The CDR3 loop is CASSLSPLVAGYTF. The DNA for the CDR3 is TGTGCCAGCAGTTTATCCCCTTTGGTGGCTGGCTACACCTTC.

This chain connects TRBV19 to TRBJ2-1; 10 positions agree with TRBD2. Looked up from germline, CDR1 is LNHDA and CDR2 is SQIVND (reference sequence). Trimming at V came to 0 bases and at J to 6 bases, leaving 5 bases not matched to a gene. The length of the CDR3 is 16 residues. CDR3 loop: CASSIDASSGSNEQFF. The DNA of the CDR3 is TGTGCCAGTAGTATAGATGCGTCTAGCGGGAGCAATGAGCAGTTCTTC.

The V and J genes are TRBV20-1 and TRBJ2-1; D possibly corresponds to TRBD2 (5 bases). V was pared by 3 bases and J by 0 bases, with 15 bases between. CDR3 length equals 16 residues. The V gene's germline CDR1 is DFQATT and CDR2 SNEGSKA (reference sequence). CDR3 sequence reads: CSASTSGGSSYNEQFF. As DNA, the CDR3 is TGCAGTGCTAGTACGAGCGGAGGTTCCTCCTACAATGAGCAGTTCTTC.

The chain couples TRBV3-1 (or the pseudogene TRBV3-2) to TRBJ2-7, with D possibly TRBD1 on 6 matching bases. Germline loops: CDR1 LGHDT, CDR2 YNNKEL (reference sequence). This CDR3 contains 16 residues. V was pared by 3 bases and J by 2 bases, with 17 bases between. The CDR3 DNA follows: TGTGCCAGCAGCCACTTCTTGGCCAGGGGCCCCTACGAGCAGTACTTC. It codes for CASSHFLARGPYEQYF.